These T cell receptor beta chains were read from a single sample in a study of blood T cell repertoires in COVID-19. Using immunoSEQ multiplex PCR, the repertoire was profiled, and TCRdb retains in-frame clones only, with some absent. The repertoire holds 190,000 or so clones, 80% to 90% seen once, with around 11% in the top ten. Source material: peripheral blood. These receptors all stem from a woman aged 80 or older with COVID-19, enrolled during active disease. CDR3s include the opening cysteine and the closing phenylalanine or tryptophan. Each record gives: D gene, V gene, clone size, J gene, CDR3 protein, CDR3 DNA. The D gene is left open where the match is weak. The listing skips clone size in some rows; elsewhere it reads once, few, many or a size class.

D: NA; V: TRBV27; size: NA; J: TRBJ1-5; CDR3: CASSTVAGQPQHF; DNA: TGTGCCAGCAGTACCGTGGCGGGTCAGCCCCAGCATTTT
D: TRBD2; V: TRBV4-2; size: NA; J: TRBJ2-3; CDR3: CASSLGLAGEVTDTQYF; DNA: TGTGCCAGCAGCCTGGGACTAGCGGGAGAAGTCACAGATACGCAGTATTTT
D: TRBD2; V: TRBV2; size: NA; J: TRBJ2-5; CDR3: CASFGGAGETQYF; DNA: TGTGCCAGTTTCGGGGGGGCCGGGGAGACCCAGTACTTC
D: NA; V: TRBV7-9; size: NA; J: TRBJ1-5; CDR3: CASSWGGQPQHF; DNA: TGTGCCAGCAGCTGGGGGGGTCAGCCCCAGCATTTT
D: TRBD1; V: TRBV5-1; size: NA; J: TRBJ1-4; CDR3: CASSLGQGSNEKLFF; DNA: TGCGCCAGCAGCTTGGGACAGGGGAGTAATGAAAAACTGTTTTTT
D: NA; V: TRBV3-1/TRBV3-2; size: NA; J: TRBJ1-1; CDR3: CASSQAESEAFF; DNA: TGTGCCAGCAGCCAAGCTGAGAGCGAAGCTTTCTTT
D: TRBD1; V: TRBV19; size: NA; J: TRBJ1-4; CDR3: CASSTPQGQEKLFF; DNA: TGTGCCAGTAGTACCCCCCAGGGACAGGAAAAACTGTTTTTT
D: TRBD1; V: TRBV24-1; size: NA; J: TRBJ1-1; CDR3: CATSDQTGGRTEAFF; DNA: TGTGCCACCAGTGATCAAACAGGGGGAAGGACTGAAGCTTTCTTT
D: TRBD1; V: TRBV29-1; size: NA; J: TRBJ1-2; CDR3: CSVPSYRGQDYGYTF; DNA: TGCAGCGTCCCGTCCTACAGGGGGCAGGACTATGGCTACACCTTC
D: TRBD2; V: TRBV5-1; size: NA; J: TRBJ2-5; CDR3: CASSLAGGGRETQYF; DNA: TGCGCCAGCAGCTTGGCCGGCGGGGGACGAGAGACCCAGTACTTC
D: NA; V: TRBV19; size: NA; J: TRBJ1-2; CDR3: CASSPTGEYGYTF; DNA: TGTGCCAGTAGTCCTACCGGGGAGTATGGCTACACCTTC
D: NA; V: TRBV11-2; size: NA; J: TRBJ2-3; CDR3: CASSLSRGTDTQYF; DNA: TGTGCCAGCAGCTTAAGCAGGGGAACAGATACGCAGTATTTT
D: TRBD1; V: TRBV10-3; size: NA; J: TRBJ2-7; CDR3: CAISESKAGGFDEQYF; DNA: TGTGCCATCAGTGAGTCGAAGGCAGGGGGCTTTGACGAGCAGTACTTC
D: TRBD1; V: TRBV20-1; size: once; J: TRBJ2-1; CDR3: CSASPSDRGVSNEQFF; DNA: TGCAGTGCTAGTCCCTCCGACAGGGGAGTATCCAATGAGCAGTTCTTC
D: TRBD1; V: TRBV7-8; size: few; J: TRBJ2-7; CDR3: CASSLARGQGLNEQYF; DNA: TGTGCCAGCAGCTTAGCTAGGGGACAGGGGCTTAACGAGCAGTACTTC
D: NA; V: TRBV19; size: few; J: TRBJ1-5; CDR3: CASSIGAGVSQPQHF; DNA: TGTGCCAGTAGTATTGGGGCAGGGGTGAGCCAGCCCCAGCATTTT
D: TRBD1; V: TRBV18; size: NA; J: TRBJ2-1; CDR3: CASSPETGGYNEQFF; DNA: TGTGCCAGCTCACCCGAGACAGGGGGCTACAATGAGCAGTTCTTC
D: NA; V: TRBV28; size: NA; J: TRBJ2-1; CDR3: CASSPTSIAVGYNEQFF; DNA: TGTGCCAGCAGTCCGACTAGTATCGCAGTGGGCTACAATGAGCAGTTCTTC
D: NA; V: TRBV5-4; size: NA; J: TRBJ1-1; CDR3: CASSLKGQEPFMNTEAFF; DNA: TGTGCCAGCAGCTTGAAGGGGCAGGAGCCTTTTATGAACACTGAAGCTTTCTTT
D: NA; V: TRBV6-5; size: NA; J: TRBJ2-1; CDR3: CASSYADISYNEQFF; DNA: TGTGCCAGCAGTTACGCGGACATCAGCTACAATGAGCAGTTCTTC
D: TRBD1; V: TRBV5-1; size: NA; J: TRBJ2-1; CDR3: CASSLEQGVYNEQFF; DNA: TGCGCCAGCAGCTTGGAACAGGGGGTCTACAATGAGCAGTTCTTC
D: TRBD2; V: TRBV18; size: NA; J: TRBJ2-7; CDR3: CASSPLSGSSYEQYF; DNA: TGTGCCAGCTCACCCCTTAGCGGGAGCTCCTACGAGCAGTACTTC
D: TRBD1; V: TRBV5-1; size: few; J: TRBJ2-7; CDR3: CASSLARGQGSYEQYF; DNA: TGCGCCAGCAGCTTGGCCAGGGGGCAGGGCTCCTACGAGCAGTACTTC
D: NA; V: TRBV7-8; size: NA; J: TRBJ1-3; CDR3: CASSLALWTPSDTIYF; DNA: TGTGCCAGCAGCTTAGCGCTCTGGACACCCAGCGACACCATATATTTT
D: NA; V: TRBV12-3/TRBV12-4; size: NA; J: TRBJ1-1; CDR3: CASSTYRNTEAFF; DNA: TGTGCCAGCAGTACATACAGGAACACTGAAGCTTTCTTT
D: NA; V: TRBV21-1; size: NA; J: TRBJ2-1; CDR3: CASSKYGLALYNEQFF; DNA: TGTGCCAGCAGCAAATATGGACTAGCTCTATACAATGAGCAGTTCTTC
D: TRBD1; V: TRBV7-8; size: NA; J: TRBJ1-3; CDR3: CASSTQGGSGNTIYF; DNA: TGTGCCAGCAGCACCCAGGGGGGTTCTGGAAACACCATATATTTT
D: NA; V: TRBV6-5; size: once; J: TRBJ2-7; CDR3: CASSYRRAYEQYF; DNA: TGTGCCAGCAGTTACAGGAGGGCCTACGAGCAGTACTTC
D: TRBD1; V: TRBV2; size: NA; J: TRBJ2-1; CDR3: CASSASGGLSYNEQFF; DNA: TGTGCCAGCAGTGCCTCAGGGGGTTTATCCTACAATGAGCAGTTCTTC
D: TRBD2; V: TRBV9; size: NA; J: TRBJ2-7; CDR3: CASSVGPGTTYEQYF; DNA: TGTGCCAGCAGCGTAGGTCCAGGGACTACCTACGAGCAGTACTTC
D: NA; V: TRBV11-3; size: NA; J: TRBJ2-7; CDR3: CASSRQLLSYEQYF; DNA: TGTGCCAGCAGCCGACAGCTCCTCTCCTACGAGCAGTACTTC
D: TRBD1; V: TRBV19; size: NA; J: TRBJ2-1; CDR3: CASSIARTGGNEQFF; DNA: TGTGCCAGTAGTATAGCCCGGACAGGCGGCAATGAGCAGTTCTTC
D: NA; V: TRBV11-3; size: once; J: TRBJ2-7; CDR3: CASSLLSSYEQYF; DNA: TGTGCCAGCAGCTTATTGAGCTCCTACGAGCAGTACTTC
D: TRBD1; V: TRBV19; size: NA; J: TRBJ2-1; CDR3: CASRAWTGGEYNEQFF; DNA: TGTGCCAGTAGGGCCTGGACAGGGGGAGAGTACAATGAGCAGTTCTTC
D: TRBD2; V: TRBV29-1; size: NA; J: TRBJ2-7; CDR3: CSVGGLAGTYSYEQYF; DNA: TGCAGCGTTGGGGGACTAGCGGGAACATATTCCTACGAGCAGTACTTC
D: NA; V: TRBV2; size: many; J: TRBJ2-7; CDR3: CASSEGVGSSYEQYF; DNA: TGTGCCAGCAGTGAAGGAGTCGGGAGCTCCTACGAGCAGTACTTC
D: TRBD1; V: TRBV11-3; size: NA; J: TRBJ2-1; CDR3: CASSATGESQFF; DNA: TGTGCCAGCAGCGCGACAGGGGAATCACAGTTCTTC
D: TRBD1; V: TRBV7-3; size: once; J: TRBJ1-2; CDR3: CASSPGQGYGYTF; DNA: TGTGCCAGCAGCCCCGGACAGGGCTATGGCTACACCTTC
D: NA; V: TRBV7-9; size: NA; J: TRBJ1-2; CDR3: CASSLAGGPDGYTF; DNA: TGTGCCAGCAGCCTAGCGGGGGGTCCGGATGGCTACACCTTC
D: NA; V: TRBV6-5; size: NA; J: TRBJ1-2; CDR3: CASGFGSGDSGYTF; DNA: TGTGCCAGTGGGTTCGGATCCGGAGATAGTGGCTACACCTTC
D: NA; V: TRBV7-6; size: few; J: TRBJ1-6; CDR3: CASSLDENSPLHF; DNA: TGTGCCAGCAGCTTAGACGAGAATTCACCCCTCCACTTT
D: TRBD1; V: TRBV5-4; size: NA; J: TRBJ2-3; CDR3: CASSKDRLSTDTQYF; DNA: TGTGCCAGCAGCAAGGACAGGCTTAGCACAGATACGCAGTATTTT
D: NA; V: TRBV7-6; size: NA; J: TRBJ1-1; CDR3: CASSPMPAMNTEAFF; DNA: TGTGCCAGCAGCCCTATGCCTGCCATGAACACTGAAGCTTTCTTT
D: NA; V: TRBV4-2; size: once; J: TRBJ2-7; CDR3: CASSQAEGAYEQYF; DNA: TGTGCCAGCAGCCAAGCTGAGGGAGCCTACGAGCAGTACTTC